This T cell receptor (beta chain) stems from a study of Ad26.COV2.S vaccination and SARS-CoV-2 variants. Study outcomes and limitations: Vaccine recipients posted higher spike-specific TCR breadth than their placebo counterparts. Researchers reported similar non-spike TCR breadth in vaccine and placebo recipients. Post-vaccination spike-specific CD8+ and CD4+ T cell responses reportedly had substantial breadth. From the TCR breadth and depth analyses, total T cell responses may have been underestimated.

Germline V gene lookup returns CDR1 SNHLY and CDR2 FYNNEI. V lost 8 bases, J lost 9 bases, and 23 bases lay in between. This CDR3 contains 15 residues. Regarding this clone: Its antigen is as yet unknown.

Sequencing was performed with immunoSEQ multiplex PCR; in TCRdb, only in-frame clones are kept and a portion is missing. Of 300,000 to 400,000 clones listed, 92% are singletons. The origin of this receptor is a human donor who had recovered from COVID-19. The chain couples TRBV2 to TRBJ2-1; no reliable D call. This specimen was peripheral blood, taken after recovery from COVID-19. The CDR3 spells CASGATLASLGEQFF. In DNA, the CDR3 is TGTGCCAGCGGCGCGACCTTAGCTTCCTTGGGTGAGCAGTTCTTC.